These T cell receptor beta chains were read from a single sample in a study of T cells in Graves' hyperthyroidism and ophthalmopathy. From the multiplex PCR reads, TCRdb called clonotypes with MiXCR, one entry per CDR3 protein. The table lists hundreds of thousands of distinct CDR3 sequences, 12% to 15% of them singletons, with more than 8.5% in the top ten. Sequencing used blood. These receptors came from a young woman with Graves' hyperthyroidism. Each CDR3 is given with its conserved first and last residue. D genes are given only for firm matches. Rows may omit the clone size; those that give it use once, few, many or a size class.

abundance,j_gene,v_gene,d_gene,CDR3aa,CDR3nt
-,TRBJ2-2,TRBV12-3/TRBV12-4,TRBD2,CASSNPLGGSYVSGELFF,TGTGCCAGCAGTAATCCTTTGGGCGGGAGTTATGTTTCCGGGGAGCTGTTTTTT
few,TRBJ1-3,TRBV10-3,-,CASWAENTIYF,TGTGCCAGCTGGGCTGAAAACACCATATATTTT
many,TRBJ2-5,TRBV2,TRBD1,CASSFRQGANLETQYF,TGTGCCAGCAGTTTCCGACAGGGGGCGAACCTAGAGACCCAGTACTTC
few,TRBJ1-2,TRBV9,TRBD1,CASSVGWRGQTYGYTF,TGTGCCAGCAGCGTAGGCTGGAGGGGACAGACCTATGGCTACACCTTC
few,TRBJ2-3,TRBV5-6,TRBD2,CASSLQRLAGVTDTQYF,TGTGCCAGCAGCTTGCAACGACTAGCGGGAGTCACAGATACGCAGTATTTT
many,TRBJ2-7,TRBV7-8,-,CASSFPGAHEQYF,TGTGCCAGCAGCTTCCCAGGGGCCCACGAGCAGTACTTC
-,TRBJ1-5,TRBV27,-,CASSLGPAYNQPQHF,TGTGCCAGCAGTTTAGGGCCGGCCTACAATCAGCCCCAGCATTTT
-,TRBJ1-4,TRBV27,-,CASIDPTNEKLFF,TGTGCCAGCATAGATCCAACTAATGAAAAACTGTTTTTT
few,TRBJ1-3,TRBV2,-,CASSAGGYGNTIYF,TGTGCCAGCAGTGCGGGGGGTTATGGAAACACCATATATTTT
-,TRBJ2-7,TRBV6-2/TRBV6-3,-,CASSYGGSNYEQYF,TGTGCCAGCAGTTACGGCGGCTCCAACTACGAGCAGTACTTC
many,TRBJ2-7,TRBV12-3/TRBV12-4,-,CASSLNSYYYEQYF,TGTGCCAGCAGTTTAAACTCCTACTACTACGAGCAGTACTTC
few,TRBJ1-1,TRBV20-1,-,CSARDEKGGAFF,TGCAGTGCTAGAGATGAAAAAGGGGGGGCTTTCTTT
many,TRBJ2-1,TRBV30,TRBD2,CAWSVKREWLTGNEQFF,TGTGCCTGGAGTGTAAAGCGGGAGTGGTTAACGGGCAATGAGCAGTTCTTC
few,TRBJ2-7,TRBV7-2,TRBD1,CASSRRTGGDYEQYF,TGTGCCAGCAGTCGGAGGACAGGGGGAGACTACGAGCAGTACTTC
-,TRBJ2-2,TRBV5-6,-,CASSGIGGLNTGELFF,TGTGCCAGCAGCGGGATCGGGGGACTGAACACCGGGGAGCTGTTTTTT
few,TRBJ2-1,TRBV3-1,-,CASSQVWNEQFF,TGTGCCAGCAGCCAAGTGTGGAATGAGCAGTTCTTC
few,TRBJ2-7,TRBV28,-,CASSPRPGDEQYF,TGTGCCAGCAGCCCCCGACCGGGCGACGAGCAGTACTTC
many,TRBJ2-7,TRBV2,TRBD2,CASSLSHPGTSSPEQYF,TGTGCCAGCAGTCTGAGTCACCCCGGGACTAGCAGCCCAGAGCAGTACTTC
few,TRBJ1-2,TRBV5-6,TRBD1,CASSSAGTGGLWGYTF,TGTGCCAGCAGCTCCGCCGGGACAGGGGGCCTCTGGGGCTACACCTTC
few,TRBJ2-1,TRBV11-2,TRBD2,CASSSIRTSGRAGEQFF,TGTGCCAGCAGCTCCATCAGGACTAGCGGGAGGGCGGGGGAGCAGTTCTTC
few,TRBJ2-3,TRBV25-1,TRBD1,CASRGDRGPTDTQYF,TGTGCCAGCAGGGGGGACAGGGGACCCACAGATACGCAGTATTTT
many,TRBJ1-2,TRBV7-9,TRBD1,CASSLAIDRVGTF,TGTGCCAGCAGCTTAGCCATCGACAGGGTGGGCACCTTC
many,TRBJ1-5,TRBV20-1,-,CSASKAGGGGDQPQHF,TGCAGTGCAAGCAAAGCGGGGGGAGGGGGGGATCAGCCCCAGCATTTT
many,TRBJ2-1,TRBV28,-,CASSEERDNNEQFF,TGTGCCAGCTCGGAGGAGCGAGACAACAATGAGCAGTTCTTC
few,TRBJ2-1,TRBV4-3,-,CASSRWRGNEQFF,TGCGCCAGCAGCCGGTGGAGGGGGAATGAGCAGTTCTTC
few,TRBJ1-1,TRBV11-1,-,CASSLRGVPTEAFF,TGTGCCAGCAGCTTAAGGGGGGTTCCCACTGAAGCTTTCTTT
-,TRBJ2-2,TRBV27,-,CASSPLPPNTGELFF,TGTGCCAGCAGTCCCCTTCCACCTAACACCGGGGAGCTGTTTTTT
few,TRBJ2-7,TRBV19,-,CASSRSTEFLYEQYF,TGTGCCAGTAGTCGATCGACAGAGTTCCTCTACGAGCAGTACTTC
-,TRBJ2-3,TRBV12-3/TRBV12-4,-,CASSFFSDTQYF,TGTGCCAGCAGTTTCTTCTCAGATACGCAGTATTTT
-,TRBJ2-5,TRBV29-1,-,CSVEGYKQETQYF,TGCAGCGTTGAAGGGTACAAACAAGAGACCCAGTACTTC
many,TRBJ2-1,TRBV6-5,TRBD2,CASSYSTSGRAGYNEQFF,TGTGCCAGCAGTTACTCGACTAGCGGGAGGGCGGGCTACAATGAGCAGTTCTTC
-,TRBJ1-1,TRBV29-1,-,CSVDARLNTEAFF,TGCAGCGTTGATGCGCGCCTGAACACTGAAGCTTTCTTT
many,TRBJ2-1,TRBV30,TRBD2,CASSGLAGINEQFF,TGTGCCTCATCGGGGCTAGCGGGAATCAATGAGCAGTTCTTC
-,TRBJ2-7,TRBV15,-,CATSSPPWAGSPYEQYF,TGTGCCACCAGCAGTCCCCCCTGGGCAGGGAGTCCCTACGAGCAGTACTTC
once,TRBJ2-7,TRBV25-1,-,CAGRTAYEQYF,TGTGCCGGTCGGACAGCCTACGAGCAGTACTTC
many,TRBJ2-7,TRBV20-1,TRBD1,CSARGDRYEQYF,TGCAGTGCTAGAGGGGACAGGTACGAGCAGTACTTC
few,TRBJ1-6,TRBV30,-,CAWSSGGRGSPLHF,TGTGCCTGGAGTAGTGGAGGTCGTGGATCACCCCTCCACTTT
few,TRBJ2-7,TRBV5-1,TRBD2,CASSLAAGLAGEEQYF,TGCGCCAGCAGCTTGGCGGCCGGGCTAGCGGGAGAGGAGCAGTACTTC
-,TRBJ1-4,TRBV5-1,-,CASSLVRRTNEKLFF,TGCGCCAGCAGCTTGGTGAGGAGAACTAATGAAAAACTGTTTTTT
-,TRBJ1-3,TRBV3-1,-,CASSSLADTIYF,TGTGCCAGCAGTTCTCTTGCGGACACCATATATTTT
once,TRBJ1-2,TRBV27,-,CVSSSGGRGYTF,TGTGTCAGCAGTTCCGGGGGACGGGGCTACACCTTC
many,TRBJ1-5,TRBV3-1,-,CASSQDIALVPQHF,TGTGCCAGCAGCCAAGATATAGCCCTGGTGCCCCAGCATTTT
-,TRBJ1-4,TRBV28,-,CASSFFEKLFF,TGTGCCAGCAGTTTCTTTGAAAAACTGTTTTTT
many,TRBJ1-1,TRBV6-2/TRBV6-3,-,CASTRTVNTEAFF,TGTGCCAGCACCCGGACGGTGAACACTGAAGCTTTCTTT
many,TRBJ2-1,TRBV5-1,TRBD1,CASSDRTGYNEQFF,TGCGCCAGCAGCGACCGGACAGGATACAATGAGCAGTTCTTC
-,TRBJ2-6,TRBV18,TRBD2,CASSPTSASSGANVLTF,TGTGCCAGCTCACCGACTAGCGCAAGCTCTGGGGCCAACGTCCTGACTTTC
many,TRBJ2-3,TRBV7-9,-,CASSPGYTDTQYF,TGTGCCAGCAGCCCCGGCTACACAGATACGCAGTATTTT
-,TRBJ2-7,TRBV19,-,CASSNTNYEQYF,TGTGCCAGTAGTAATACAAATTACGAGCAGTACTTC
many,TRBJ2-3,TRBV3-1,-,CASSPLSRRTDTQYF,TGTGCCAGCAGCCCCCTCTCGCGGAGAACAGATACGCAGTATTTT
few,TRBJ2-5,TRBV19,TRBD1,CATNPTGQETQYF,TGTGCCACCAATCCGACAGGGCAAGAGACCCAGTACTTC
few,TRBJ2-7,TRBV9,-,CASSVAGTSLTAEGDEQYF,TGTGCCAGCAGCGTAGCCGGGACAAGTTTAACGGCGGAGGGTGACGAGCAGTACTTC
few,TRBJ1-1,TRBV5-6,-,CASSLITPNTEAFF,TGTGCCAGCAGCTTAATAACACCGAACACTGAAGCTTTCTTT
many,TRBJ2-1,TRBV20-1,TRBD2,CSARGLAGDGNEQFF,TGCAGTGCTAGAGGACTAGCGGGAGATGGTAATGAGCAGTTCTTC
-,TRBJ2-1,TRBV14,-,CASRPRDRPNNEQFF,TGTGCCAGCAGGCCCCGGGACCGACCAAACAATGAGCAGTTCTTC
many,TRBJ2-3,TRBV29-1,-,CSVRWGSADTQYF,TGCAGCGTCCGGTGGGGGTCCGCAGATACGCAGTATTTT